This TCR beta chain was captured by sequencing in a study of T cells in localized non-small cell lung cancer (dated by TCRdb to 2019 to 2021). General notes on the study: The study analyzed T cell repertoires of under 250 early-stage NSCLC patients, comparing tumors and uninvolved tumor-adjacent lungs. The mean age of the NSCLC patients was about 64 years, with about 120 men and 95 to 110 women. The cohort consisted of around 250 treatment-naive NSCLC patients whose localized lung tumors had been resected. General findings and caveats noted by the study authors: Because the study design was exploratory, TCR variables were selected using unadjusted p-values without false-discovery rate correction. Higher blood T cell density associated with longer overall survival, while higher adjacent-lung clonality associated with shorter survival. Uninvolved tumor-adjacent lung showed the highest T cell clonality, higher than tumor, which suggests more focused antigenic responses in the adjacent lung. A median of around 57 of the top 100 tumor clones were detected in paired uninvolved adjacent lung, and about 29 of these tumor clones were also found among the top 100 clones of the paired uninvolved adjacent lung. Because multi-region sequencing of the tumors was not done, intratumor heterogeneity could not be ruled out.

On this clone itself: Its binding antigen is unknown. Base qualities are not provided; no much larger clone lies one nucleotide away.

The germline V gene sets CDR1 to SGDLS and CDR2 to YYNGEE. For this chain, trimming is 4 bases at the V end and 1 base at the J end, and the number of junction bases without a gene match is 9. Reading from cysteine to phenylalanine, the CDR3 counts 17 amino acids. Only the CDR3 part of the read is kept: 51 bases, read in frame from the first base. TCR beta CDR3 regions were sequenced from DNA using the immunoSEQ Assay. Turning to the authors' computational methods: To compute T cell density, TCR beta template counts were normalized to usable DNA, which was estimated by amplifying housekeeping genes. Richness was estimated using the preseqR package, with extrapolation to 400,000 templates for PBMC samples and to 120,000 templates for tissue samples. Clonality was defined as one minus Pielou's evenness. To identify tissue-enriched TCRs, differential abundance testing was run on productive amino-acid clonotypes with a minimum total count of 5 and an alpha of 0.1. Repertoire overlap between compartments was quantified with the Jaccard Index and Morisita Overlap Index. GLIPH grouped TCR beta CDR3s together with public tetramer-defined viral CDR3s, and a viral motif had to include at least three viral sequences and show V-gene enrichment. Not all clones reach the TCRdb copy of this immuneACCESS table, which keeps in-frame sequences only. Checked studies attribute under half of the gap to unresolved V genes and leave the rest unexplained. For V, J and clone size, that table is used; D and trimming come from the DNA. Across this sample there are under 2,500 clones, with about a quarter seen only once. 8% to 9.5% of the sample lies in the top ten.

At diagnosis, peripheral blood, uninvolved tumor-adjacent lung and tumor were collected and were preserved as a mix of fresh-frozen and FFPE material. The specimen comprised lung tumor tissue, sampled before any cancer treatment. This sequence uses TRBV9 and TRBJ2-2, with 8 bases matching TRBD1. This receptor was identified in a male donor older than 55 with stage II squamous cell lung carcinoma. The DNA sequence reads TGTGCCAGCAGCACACGTCGAGACAGGGGGAACACCGGGGAGCTGTTTTTT. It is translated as CASSTRRDRGNTGELFF.